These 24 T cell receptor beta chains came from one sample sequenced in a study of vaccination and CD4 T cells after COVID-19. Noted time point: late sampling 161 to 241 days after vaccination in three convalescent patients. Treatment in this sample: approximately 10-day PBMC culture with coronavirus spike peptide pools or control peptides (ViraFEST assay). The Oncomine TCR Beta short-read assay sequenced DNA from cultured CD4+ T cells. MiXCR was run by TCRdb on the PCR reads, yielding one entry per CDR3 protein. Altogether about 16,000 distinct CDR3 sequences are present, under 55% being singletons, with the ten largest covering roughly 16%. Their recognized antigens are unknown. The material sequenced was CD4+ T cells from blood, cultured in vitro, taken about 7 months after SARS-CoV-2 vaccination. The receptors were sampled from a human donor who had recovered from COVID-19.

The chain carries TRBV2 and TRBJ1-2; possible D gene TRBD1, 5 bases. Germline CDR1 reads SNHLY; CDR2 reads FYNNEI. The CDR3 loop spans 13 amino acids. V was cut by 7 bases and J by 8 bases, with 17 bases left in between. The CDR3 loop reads CASTLVWGDGYTF. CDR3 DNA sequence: TGTGCCAGCACCCTAGTATGGGGGGACGGCTACACCTTC.

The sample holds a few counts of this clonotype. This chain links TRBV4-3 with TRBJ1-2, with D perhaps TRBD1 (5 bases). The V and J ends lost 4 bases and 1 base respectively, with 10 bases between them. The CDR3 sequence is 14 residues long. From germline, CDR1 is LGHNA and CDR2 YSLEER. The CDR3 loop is CASSPLGVNYGYTF. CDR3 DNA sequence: TGCGCCAGCAGCCCCCTAGGGGTTAACTATGGCTACACCTTC.

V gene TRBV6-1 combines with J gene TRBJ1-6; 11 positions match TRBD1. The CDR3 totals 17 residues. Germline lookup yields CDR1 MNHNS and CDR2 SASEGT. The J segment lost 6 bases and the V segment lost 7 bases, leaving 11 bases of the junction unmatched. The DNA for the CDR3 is TGTGCCAGCACTCTAGCCGGACAGGGGGCGGGTAATTCACCCCTCCACTTT. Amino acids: CASTLAGQGAGNSPLHF.

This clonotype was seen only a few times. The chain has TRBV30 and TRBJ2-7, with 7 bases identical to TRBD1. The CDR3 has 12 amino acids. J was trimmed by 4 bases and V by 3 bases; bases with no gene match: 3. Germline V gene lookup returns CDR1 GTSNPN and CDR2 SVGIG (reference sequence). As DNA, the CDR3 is TGTGCCTGGAGCAGGGACAGATACGAGCAGTACTTC. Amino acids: CAWSRDRYEQYF.

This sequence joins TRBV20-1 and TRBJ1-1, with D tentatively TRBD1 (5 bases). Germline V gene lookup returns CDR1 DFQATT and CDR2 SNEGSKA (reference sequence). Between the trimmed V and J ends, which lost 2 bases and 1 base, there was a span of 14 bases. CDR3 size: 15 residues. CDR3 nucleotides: TGCAGTGCTAGATCGGGGGAAGGGGCGAACACTGAAGCTTTCTTT. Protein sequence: CSARSGEGANTEAFF.

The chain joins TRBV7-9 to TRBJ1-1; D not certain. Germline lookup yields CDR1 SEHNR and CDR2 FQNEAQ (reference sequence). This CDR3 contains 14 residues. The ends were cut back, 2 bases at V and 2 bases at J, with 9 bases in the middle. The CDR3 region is CASSLILGNTEAFF. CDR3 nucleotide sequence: TGTGCCAGCAGCTTAATCCTGGGAAACACTGAAGCTTTCTTT.

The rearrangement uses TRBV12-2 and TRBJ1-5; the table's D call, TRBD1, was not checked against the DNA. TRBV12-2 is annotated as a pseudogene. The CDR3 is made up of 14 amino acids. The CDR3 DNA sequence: TGTGCAAGTCGCTTATTGACAGGGGATCAGCCCCAGCATTTT. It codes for CASRLLTGDQPQHF.

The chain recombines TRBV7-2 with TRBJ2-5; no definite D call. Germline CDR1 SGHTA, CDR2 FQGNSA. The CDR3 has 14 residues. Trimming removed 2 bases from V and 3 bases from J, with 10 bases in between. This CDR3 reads CASSLLGSEETQYF. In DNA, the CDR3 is TGTGCCAGCAGCTTATTGGGCAGCGAAGAGACCCAGTACTTC.

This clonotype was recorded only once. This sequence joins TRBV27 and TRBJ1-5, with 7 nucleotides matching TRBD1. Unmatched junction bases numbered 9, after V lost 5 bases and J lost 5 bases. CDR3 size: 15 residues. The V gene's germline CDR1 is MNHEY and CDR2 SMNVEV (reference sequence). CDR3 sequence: CASSPNGQAYQPQHF. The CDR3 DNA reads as TGTGCCAGCAGTCCAAACGGACAGGCATATCAGCCCCAGCATTTT.

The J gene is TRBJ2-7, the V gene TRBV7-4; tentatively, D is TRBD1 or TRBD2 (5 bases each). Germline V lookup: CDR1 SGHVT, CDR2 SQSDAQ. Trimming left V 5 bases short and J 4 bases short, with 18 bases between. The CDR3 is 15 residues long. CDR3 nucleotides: TGTGCCAGCAGCCCCGATGGGGACCCATTGTACGAGCAGTACTTC. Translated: CASSPDGDPLYEQYF.

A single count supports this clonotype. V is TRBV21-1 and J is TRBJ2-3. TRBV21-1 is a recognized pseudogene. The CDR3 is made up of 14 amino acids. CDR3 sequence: CASSKALSTDTQYF. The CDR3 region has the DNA TGTGCCAGCAGCAAAGCGCTAAGCACAGATACGCAGTATTTT.

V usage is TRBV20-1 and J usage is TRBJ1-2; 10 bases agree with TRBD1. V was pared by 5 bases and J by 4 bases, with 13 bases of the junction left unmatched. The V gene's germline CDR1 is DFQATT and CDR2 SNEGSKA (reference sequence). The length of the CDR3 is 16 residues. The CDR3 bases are TGCAGTGCTGCCAGGACAGGGGGTAGTGGAATCTATGGCTACACCTTC. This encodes CSAARTGGSGIYGYTF.

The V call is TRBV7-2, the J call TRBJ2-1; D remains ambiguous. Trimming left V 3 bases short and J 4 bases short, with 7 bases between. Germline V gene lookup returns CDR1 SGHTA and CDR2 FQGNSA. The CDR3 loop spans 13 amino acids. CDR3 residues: CASSFNTYNEQFF. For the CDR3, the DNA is TGTGCCAGCAGCTTCAACACGTACAATGAGCAGTTCTTC. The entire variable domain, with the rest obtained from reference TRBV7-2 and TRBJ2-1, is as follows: GAGVSQSPSNKVTEKGKDVELRCDPISGHTALYWYRQSLGQGLEFLIYFQGNSAPDKSGLPSDRFSAERTGGSVSTLTIQRTQQEDSAVYLCASSFNTYNEQFFGPGTRLTVL.

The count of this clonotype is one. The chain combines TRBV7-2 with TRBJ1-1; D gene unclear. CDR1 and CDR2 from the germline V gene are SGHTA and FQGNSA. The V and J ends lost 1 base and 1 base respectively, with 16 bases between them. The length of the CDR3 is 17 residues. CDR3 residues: CASSLETGSRKNTEAFF. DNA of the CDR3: TGTGCCAGCAGCTTAGAGACGGGCAGTAGAAAGAACACTGAAGCTTTCTTT.

This CDR3 reads CASTMQGPGRETQYF. For the CDR3, the DNA is TGTGCCAGCACCATGCAGGGGCCAGGGCGGGAGACCCAGTACTTC. The gene calls are TRBV6-6 and TRBJ2-5; a possible D gene is TRBD1 (6 bases). Germline V gene data show CDR1 as MNHNY and CDR2 as SVGAGI (reference sequence). The V end lost 7 bases, the J end lost 5 bases, and 20 bases lay between the germline ends. CDR3 size: 15 residues.

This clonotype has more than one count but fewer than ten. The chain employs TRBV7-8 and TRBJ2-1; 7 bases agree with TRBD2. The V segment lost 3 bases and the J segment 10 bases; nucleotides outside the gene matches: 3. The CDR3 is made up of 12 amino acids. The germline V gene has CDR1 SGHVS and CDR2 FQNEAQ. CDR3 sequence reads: CASSFGRGEQFF. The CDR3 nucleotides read TGTGCCAGCAGCTTCGGGCGGGGGGAGCAGTTCTTC.

The CDR3 DNA reads TGTGCCACCAGCACCAACCCCCCGGGGGCCACTGAAGCTTTCTTT. It specifies CATSTNPPGATEAFF. The genes are TRBV15 and TRBJ1-1, with a possible D match to TRBD1 (6 bases). The CDR3 length is 15 residues. CDR1 and CDR2 (germline): LNHNV, YYDKDF (reference sequence). V shed 4 bases and J shed 4 bases, with 16 bases lying between them.

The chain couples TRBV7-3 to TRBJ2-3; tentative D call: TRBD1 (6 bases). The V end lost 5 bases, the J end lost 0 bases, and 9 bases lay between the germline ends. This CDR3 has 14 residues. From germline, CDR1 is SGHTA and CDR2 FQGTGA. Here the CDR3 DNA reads TGTGCCAGCAGCCCGGGACACAGCACAGATACGCAGTATTTT. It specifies CASSPGHSTDTQYF.

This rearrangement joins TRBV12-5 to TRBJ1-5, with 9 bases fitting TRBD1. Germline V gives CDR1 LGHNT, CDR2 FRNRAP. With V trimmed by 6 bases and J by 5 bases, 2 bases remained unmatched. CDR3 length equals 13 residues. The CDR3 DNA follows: TGTGCTAGTGGCTGGGACAGGGATCAGCCCCAGCATTTT. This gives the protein CASGWDRDQPQHF.

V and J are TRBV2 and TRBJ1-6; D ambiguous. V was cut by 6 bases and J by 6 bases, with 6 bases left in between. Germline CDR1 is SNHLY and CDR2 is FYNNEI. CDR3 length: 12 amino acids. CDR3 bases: TGTGCCAGCAGGGTCAGTAATTCACCCCTCCACTTT. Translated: CASRVSNSPLHF.

CDR3 DNA sequence: TGCAGTGCTAGTATTCCAGGGTGGGGCACTGAAGCTTTCTTT. Translated, it gives CSASIPGWGTEAFF. The rearrangement uses TRBV20-1 and TRBJ1-1, with D maybe TRBD1 (5 bases). The ends were cut back, 3 bases at V and 4 bases at J, with 15 bases in the middle. Germline V gene sequence: CDR1 DFQATT, CDR2 SNEGSKA (reference sequence). CDR3 length equals 14 residues.

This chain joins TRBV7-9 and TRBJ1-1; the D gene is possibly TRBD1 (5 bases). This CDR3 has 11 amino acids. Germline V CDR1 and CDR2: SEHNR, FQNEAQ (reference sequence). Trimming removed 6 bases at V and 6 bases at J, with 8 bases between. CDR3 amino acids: CASRSTAEAFF. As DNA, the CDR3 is TGTGCCAGCAGGTCGACAGCTGAAGCTTTCTTT.

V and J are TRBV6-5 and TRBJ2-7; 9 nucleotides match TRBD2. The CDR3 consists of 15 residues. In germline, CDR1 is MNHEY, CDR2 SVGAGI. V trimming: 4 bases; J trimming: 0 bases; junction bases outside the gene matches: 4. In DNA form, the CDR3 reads TGTGCCAGCAGTTTGAGCGGGGGGCTCTCCTACGAGCAGTACTTC. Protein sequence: CASSLSGGLSYEQYF.

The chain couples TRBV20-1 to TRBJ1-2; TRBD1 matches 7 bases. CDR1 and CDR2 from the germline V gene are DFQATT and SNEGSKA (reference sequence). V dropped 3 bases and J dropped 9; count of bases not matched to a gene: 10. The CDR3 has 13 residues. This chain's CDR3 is CSARGAQGNRYTF. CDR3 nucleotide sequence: TGCAGTGCTAGGGGGGCACAGGGGAATCGCTACACCTTC.